The rows below give T cell receptor beta chains drawn from one sample of a study of preoperative IRX-2 immunotherapy in early breast cancer. Assay: immunoSEQ multiplex PCR; the TCRdb copy retains only in-frame clones and omits some. The sample holds about 98,000 clones, 80% to 90% seen once. The sequencing used tumor tissue, collected after IRX-2 immunotherapy. The receptors originated from a human donor with breast cancer. CDR3s include the opening cysteine and the closing phenylalanine or tryptophan.

>TRBV28|TRBJ1-4|12
CASEQSGEKLFF
>TRBV28|TRBJ1-2|13
CASSTTYREIYTF
>TRBV16|TRBJ1-2|17
CASSQSDTGQGAYGYTF
>TRBV19|TRBJ2-2|18
CASSIRLGQGKGAGELFF
>TRBV5-1|TRBJ2-1|14
CASSGGAPGNEQFF
>TRBV6-8|TRBJ1-2|15
CASSPGTGNNYGYTF
>TRBV11-3|TRBJ1-1|16
CASSLDPWLVNTEAFF
>TRBV28|TRBJ1-5|14
CASSRGWGIQPQHF
>TRBV18|TRBJ2-7|14
CASSPVGGKHEQYF
>TRBV7-1|TRBJ1-4|13
CASSSYAPEKLFF
>TRBV18|TRBJ1-2|14
CASSPGVGQGGYTF
>TRBV15|TRBJ2-5|15
CATSPGQATGSGQYF
>TRBV28|TRBJ1-3|17
CASTGPPVYSSGNTIYF
>TRBV6-8|TRBJ1-2|16
CASNPVPGTADYGYTF
>TRBV5-1|TRBJ2-5|14
CASRPIAGQETQYF
>TRBV14|TRBJ2-4|14
CASSQDVVKNIQYF
>TRBV28|TRBJ1-5|15
CASSLGTGSNQPQHF
>TRBV28|TRBJ1-5|13
CASSLPGGMAQHF
>TRBV28|TRBJ2-1|18
CASSSTYSQGRLNNEQFF
>TRBV18|TRBJ1-4|13
CASSPYSNEKLFF
>TRBV28|TRBJ2-5|13
CASSWTGQETQYF
>TRBV25-1|TRBJ2-3|15
CASSDPGGRTDTQYF
>TRBV14|TRBJ1-2|16
CASSQAGVVSAYGYTF
>TRBV7-5|TRBJ1-4|16
CASSRRTGATNEKLFF
>TRBV19|TRBJ1-1|13
CASNRERNTEAFF
>TRBV5-1|TRBJ2-2|16
CASSLAAGRHIGELFF
>TRBV15|TRBJ2-2|14
CATRVTGGTGELFF
>TRBV28|TRBJ2-2|13
CASITGNTGELFF
>TRBV28|TRBJ1-5|14
CASSSPLSGQPQHF
>TRBV18|TRBJ2-3|15
CASSPLVRWGDTQYF
>TRBV19|TRBJ2-3|14
CASSNSGGTDTQYF
>TRBV7-1|TRBJ1-3|13
CASTGGFGNTIYF
>TRBV11-3|TRBJ1-2|15
CASSQRGQVVRGYTF
>TRBV5-1|TRBJ1-4|16
CASSLIPVATNEKLFF
>TRBV28|TRBJ1-1|17
CASSLYPSRFMNTEAFF
>TRBV11-1|TRBJ2-3|15
CASSLDLGSTDTQYF
>TRBV29-1|TRBJ2-4|12
CSVDSDGNIQYF
>TRBV19|TRBJ2-5|16
CASSILGFRGQETQYF
>TRBV28|TRBJ1-1|13
CAISDRGATEAFF
>TRBV5-1|TRBJ1-2|14
CASSLGDRVGGYTF
>TRBV6-8|TRBJ2-7|17
CASSGNSGRGPRYEQYF
>TRBV30|TRBJ1-2|13
CAWSVRGRGGYTF
>TRBV28|TRBJ1-1|13
CASASGGRTEAFF
>TRBV5-1|TRBJ2-3|15
CASRTAGASTDTQYF
>TRBV11-3|TRBJ1-4|15
CASSFPQTLDEKLFF
>TRBV6-4|TRBJ2-7|13
CASTRTGPYEQYF
>TRBV19|TRBJ2-1|14
CASSPTQDRNAQFF
>TRBV6-8|TRBJ2-7|17
CASSRGAVTTGTYEQYF
>TRBV6-8|TRBJ2-3|14
CVSRNLPGTDTQYF
>TRBV28|TRBJ2-7|15
CASSGGGAGGHEQYF
>TRBV7-7|TRBJ1-5|15
CASSLGGYSNQPQHF
>TRBV6-8|TRBJ2-2|14
CASSYSGGYGELFF
>TRBV11-3|TRBJ2-7|15
CASSWAGQGVEEQYF
>TRBV6-8|TRBJ2-5|15
CASGEGGARGETQYF
>TRBV25-1|TRBJ1-5|14
CASARGGGNQPQHF